This note documents a single T cell receptor (beta chain) sequence. The clone's antigen remains unknown. Nothing much larger sits one base from this clone, and base qualities are not available. CDR1 and CDR2 (SGHDN, FVKESK) derive from the germline V gene. V gives up 3 bases and J gives up 5 bases, and the segment between their germline ends measures 13 bases. Its CDR3 holds 15 amino acids, cysteine through phenylalanine. Only the CDR3 DNA stays, 45 bases, in frame from base 1. The sample was run on an Illumina HiSeq 1500. TCRdb passed the public sequencing reads through fastp at Q25 and MiXCR, retaining productive beta sequences. Rows with a matching CDR3 protein are joined into one entry that keeps the most common DNA and genes. This sample has about 830,000 distinct CDR3 sequences in its table, and about 33% of those were observed once. The ten largest clonotypes hold 9.5% to 15% of the sample. Read against the paper, the sample's treatment or condition label means: in vitro stimulation with specific CMV peptide epitopes to enrich CMV-specific T cells.

The data were taken from a study of T cell repertoires in cytomegalovirus infection (dated by TCRdb to between 2018 and 2021). Concerning the study at large: The peptide stimulations were aimed at well-studied HLA-B-restricted epitopes as well as recently identified HLA-C-restricted CMV epitopes, whose presentation resists viral immunomodulation. Because public TCR beta signatures pointed to carriage of CMV infection together with the matching HLA type, the HLA type of each donor mattered for the analysis. Findings and caveats that apply to the study as a whole: The ex vivo response was dominated by HLA-C-restricted CMV-specific TCR beta clonotypes, which also provided the single most frequent clonotype in two of eight donors. In both this cohort and an independent 352-donor cohort, the cumulative frequency of public TCR beta family members distinguished carriers of CMV infection plus the relevant HLA type.

The chain is made from TRBV14 and TRBJ2-2; the D gene is perhaps TRBD1 or TRBD2, as each covers 5 bases. The receptor was isolated from a human donor in good health (CMV status not recorded). Some clones in this sample may be carry-over from other donors' samples. Sample: cultured CD8+ T cells from PBMCs, taken from culture after CMV antigen stimulation. CDR3 protein: CASSHRTRRTGELFF. The DNA is TGTGCCAGCAGCCATCGGACAAGGAGGACCGGGGAGCTGTTTTTT.